The source of this T cell receptor beta chain is a study of PD-1 blockade in mismatch repair-deficient tumors (dated by TCRdb to the late 2010s). In terms of the full investigation: Between late 2013 and late 2016, approximately 90 consecutive patients with some twelve mismatch repair-deficient cancer types, all previously treated and progressing, were enrolled in the trial. Tumor-associated T cell clones in the peripheral blood of patients responding to PD-1 blockade were tracked using deep sequencing of TCR CDR3 regions. The full study reports these points: Clones residing in the tumor, which were often undetectable in blood before treatment, expanded quickly after pembrolizumab and then contracted, generally before radiologic responses.

Libraries were prepared through the immunoSEQ multiplex PCR assay. Sourced from immuneACCESS, this table was stored by TCRdb with only in-frame sequences that have V and J called. A share of the clones is absent; for the studies checked, an unresolved V gene accounts for under half, and the remainder has no known explanation. The sample table lists some 120,000 clones, 60% to 85% of them with a count of one. The ten largest clones take up less than 5.5% of the sample. The CDR3, from cysteine to phenylalanine, totals 15 residues. The DNA shown is the 45-base CDR3, in frame from base 1. From V the trimming removes 1 base and from J it removes 6 bases, while the gene matches leave 8 bases of the junction unaccounted for. Reading the germline V gene gives CDR1 SGHVS and CDR2 FNYEAQ. Mismatch repair deficiency was established in every enrolled patient by polymerase chain reaction or immunohistochemistry. TCR sequencing was performed for a few patients who responded to pembrolizumab therapy. The phase II trial prospectively evaluated PD-1 blockade with pembrolizumab in advanced mismatch repair-deficient cancers, independent of tissue of origin. Peripheral blood T cell samples were collected serially, before PD-1 blockade began and at several time points afterward. Blood sampling time points were reported as weeks after the first dose of pembrolizumab.

This clone was observed a handful of times. Its antigen is not yet known. Per-nucleotide qualities are absent, and no much larger clonotype sits a single base away. The chain joins TRBV7-6 to TRBJ2-7; TRBD1 agrees with 8 junctional bases. The input for sequencing was peripheral blood, taken roughly 60 weeks after starting pembrolizumab. This sequence originates from an adult with mismatch repair-deficient cancer. The CDR3 in this case is CASSLGTGRGSEQYF. The DNA is as follows: TGTGCCAGCAGCTTAGGGACAGGGCGAGGTTCCGAGCAGTACTTC. The full variable domain, completed from the reference TRBV7-6 and TRBJ2-7 proteins outside the CDR3, reads GAGVSQSPRYKVTKRGQDVALRCDPISGHVSLYWYRQALGQGPEFLTYFNYEAQQDKSGLPNDRFSAERPEGSISTLTIQRTEQRDSAMYRCASSLGTGRGSEQYFGPGTRLTVT.